The 8 T cell receptor beta chains below all came from one sample that was sequenced in a study of patients and donors after allogeneic stem cell transplantation. TCRdb independently ran MiXCR on the RT-PCR reads; one entry per CDR3 protein. Altogether 900,000 to 1,000,000 distinct CDR3 sequences are present, about a sixth being singletons, with the ten largest covering roughly 6%. Sequencing was done on a sample of blood, either unsorted or a sorted T cell fraction (not recorded which). The receptors come from a human donor who was either an allogeneic HSCT recipient or a stem cell or donor lymphocyte infusion donor (not recorded which). It is not recorded whose cells these are; they may come from a transplant donor.

This clonotype appeared a few times. This chain connects TRBV12-3 or TRBV12-4 to TRBJ1-2; the D gene is possibly TRBD1 (6 bases). V dropped 5 bases and J dropped 4 bases, with 17 bases sitting between them. This CDR3 region has 15 residues. The CDR3 spells CASSPKVGGPYGYTF. Written as DNA, the CDR3 is TGTGCCAGCAGTCCAAAAGTCGGGGGGCCCTATGGCTACACCTTC.

This clonotype was found a few times. This chain joins TRBV18 and TRBJ2-5, with 7 bases that match TRBD2. CDR3 length equals 15 residues. The V segment lost 0 bases and the J segment 5 bases; nucleotides outside the gene matches: 6. Germline assignment: CDR1 KGHSH and CDR2 LQKENI. The CDR3 spells CASSPPNRGGETQYF. In nucleotides, the CDR3 is TGTGCCAGCTCACCACCGAACCGGGGAGGGGAGACCCAGTACTTC.

A few counts support this clonotype. The V gene is TRBV7-9, the J gene TRBJ2-7, with 7 bases lining up with TRBD1. With 6 bases clipped from V and 5 bases from J, the junction kept 7 bases outside the gene matches. Germline V gives CDR1 SEHNR, CDR2 FQNEAQ (reference sequence). This CDR3 has 13 residues. CDR3 loop: CASRPTGTNEQYF. The CDR3, as DNA: TGTGCCAGCAGGCCGACAGGGACCAACGAGCAGTACTTC.

The table lists this clonotype with many counts. V gene TRBV5-1 combines with J gene TRBJ2-7; D perhaps matches TRBD2 (6 bases). Trimming took 5 bases from V and 3 from J, leaving 12 bases between them. CDR1 SGHRS and CDR2 YFSETQ come from the germline V gene. The CDR3 covers 13 residues. The DNA for the CDR3 is TGCGCCAGCAGTGTACAGGAGGGCTACGAGCAGTACTTC. The encoded protein is CASSVQEGYEQYF. The full variable domain, completed using reference TRBV5-1 and TRBJ2-7, is KAGVTQTPRYLIKTRGQQVTLSCSPISGHRSVSWYQQTPGQGLQFLFEYFSETQRNKGNFPGRFSGRQFSNSRSEMNVSTLELGDSALYLCASSVQEGYEQYFGPGTRLTVT.

The CDR3 sequence is CAWRAPGPPSVTTQYF. CDR3 DNA sequence: TGTGCCTGGAGGGCGCCGGGACCACCATCGGTGACGACCCAGTACTTC. The chain recombines TRBV30 with TRBJ2-5, with D perhaps being TRBD1 or TRBD2 (5 bases each). V lost 3 bases and J lost 7, with 24 bases in between. The CDR3 covers 16 residues. The V gene's germline CDR1 is GTSNPN and CDR2 SVGIG (reference sequence).

There are a few counts of this clonotype. The chain couples TRBV20-1 to TRBJ2-1; D gene uncertain. The CDR3 has 11 amino acids. The germline CDR1 and CDR2 sequences are DFQATT and SNEGSKA (reference sequence). V was shortened by 6 bases and J by 10 bases, with 13 bases between the two germline ends. The CDR3 here is CSALDWYEQFF. The DNA of the CDR3 is TGCAGTGCCCTAGACTGGTACGAGCAGTTCTTC.

V and J are TRBV6-1 and TRBJ2-3; D is perhaps TRBD1 or TRBD2 (6 bases each). V was shortened by 5 bases and J by 0 bases, with 15 bases between the two germline ends. Germline-derived CDR1 and CDR2 are MNHNS and SASEGT. The CDR3 is made up of 16 amino acids. CDR3 loop: CASSPWGASSTDTQYF. The CDR3 nucleotides are TGTGCCAGCAGTCCGTGGGGGGCCTCTAGCACAGATACGCAGTATTTT.

V gene TRBV15 combines with J gene TRBJ2-2; unclear D gene. This CDR3 is built from 16 residues. The V end was cut by 5 bases, the J end by 1 base, with 14 bases between. Germline V lookup: CDR1 LNHNV, CDR2 YYDKDF (reference sequence). CDR3 nucleotide sequence: TGTGCCACCAGCCCGAACGAACGGTTGAACACCGGGGAGCTGTTTTTT. Translated, it gives CATSPNERLNTGELFF.